This T cell receptor (beta chain) was obtained from a study of blood T cell repertoires in COVID-19. The wider study: The United States, Italy and Spain were the sources of the acute and convalescent COVID-19 samples. From T cells, B-cell-depleted T cells, or PBMCs came the material, which was cDNA or gDNA.

This CDR3 has 14 amino acids. The J segment lost 9 bases and the V segment lost 5 bases, leaving 10 bases of the junction unmatched. Per the germline V gene, CDR1 is SGHTA and CDR2 is FQGTGA. In the authors' methods: Reference gene primer amplification gave estimated nucleated cell counts. Profiling relied on immunoSEQ multiplex PCR, and the TCRdb table lists in-frame clones only, not all of them. For V, J and clone size, that table is used; D and trimming come from the DNA. Of some 290,000 clones listed, about nine tenths are singletons. The TCR comes from a woman aged 50 to 60 who had recovered from COVID-19. The chain combines TRBV7-3 with TRBJ1-1, with 9 bases lining up with TRBD1. Sample: peripheral blood. CDR3 bases: TGTGCCAGCAGCCCTAATGGACAGGGGTTACAAGCTTTCTTT. Protein sequence: CASSPNGQGLQAFF.